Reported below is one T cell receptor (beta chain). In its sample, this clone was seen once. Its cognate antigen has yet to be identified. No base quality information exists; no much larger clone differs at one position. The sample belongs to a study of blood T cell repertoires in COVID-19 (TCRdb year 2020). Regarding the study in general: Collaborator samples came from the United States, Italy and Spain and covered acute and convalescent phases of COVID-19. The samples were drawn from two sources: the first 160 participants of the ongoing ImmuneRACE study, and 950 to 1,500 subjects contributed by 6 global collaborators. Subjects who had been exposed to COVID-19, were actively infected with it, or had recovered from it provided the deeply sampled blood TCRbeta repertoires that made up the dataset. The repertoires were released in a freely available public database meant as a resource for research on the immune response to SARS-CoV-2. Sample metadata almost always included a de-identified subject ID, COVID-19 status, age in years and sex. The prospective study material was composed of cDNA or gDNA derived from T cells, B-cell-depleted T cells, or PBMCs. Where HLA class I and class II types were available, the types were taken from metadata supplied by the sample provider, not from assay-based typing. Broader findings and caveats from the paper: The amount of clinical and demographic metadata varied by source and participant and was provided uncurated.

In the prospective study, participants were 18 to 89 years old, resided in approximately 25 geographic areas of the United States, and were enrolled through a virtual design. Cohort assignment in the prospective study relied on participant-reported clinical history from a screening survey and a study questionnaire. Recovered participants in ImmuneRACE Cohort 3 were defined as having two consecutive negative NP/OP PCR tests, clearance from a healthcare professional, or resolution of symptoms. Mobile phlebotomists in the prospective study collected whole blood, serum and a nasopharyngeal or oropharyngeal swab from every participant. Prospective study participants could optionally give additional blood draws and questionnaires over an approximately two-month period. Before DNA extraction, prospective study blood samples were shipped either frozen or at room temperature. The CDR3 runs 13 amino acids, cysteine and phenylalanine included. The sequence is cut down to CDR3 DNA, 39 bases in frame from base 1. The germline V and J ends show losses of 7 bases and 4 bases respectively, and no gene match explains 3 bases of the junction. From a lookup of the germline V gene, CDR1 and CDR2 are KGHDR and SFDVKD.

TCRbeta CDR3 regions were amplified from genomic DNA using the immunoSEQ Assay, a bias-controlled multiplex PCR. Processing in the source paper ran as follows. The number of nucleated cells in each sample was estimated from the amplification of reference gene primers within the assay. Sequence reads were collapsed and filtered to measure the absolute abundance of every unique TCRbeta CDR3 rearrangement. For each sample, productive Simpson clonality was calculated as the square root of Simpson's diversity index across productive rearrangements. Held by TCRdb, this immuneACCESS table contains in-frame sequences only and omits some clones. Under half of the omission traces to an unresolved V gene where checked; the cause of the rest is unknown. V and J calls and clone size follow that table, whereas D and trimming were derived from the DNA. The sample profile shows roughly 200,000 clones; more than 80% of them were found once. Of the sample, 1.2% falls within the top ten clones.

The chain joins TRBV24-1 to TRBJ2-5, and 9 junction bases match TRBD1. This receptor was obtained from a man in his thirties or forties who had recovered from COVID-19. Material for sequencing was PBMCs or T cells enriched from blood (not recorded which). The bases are TGTGCCACCAGACGGACAGGGGTAGAGACCCAGTACTTC. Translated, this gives CATRRTGVETQYF.